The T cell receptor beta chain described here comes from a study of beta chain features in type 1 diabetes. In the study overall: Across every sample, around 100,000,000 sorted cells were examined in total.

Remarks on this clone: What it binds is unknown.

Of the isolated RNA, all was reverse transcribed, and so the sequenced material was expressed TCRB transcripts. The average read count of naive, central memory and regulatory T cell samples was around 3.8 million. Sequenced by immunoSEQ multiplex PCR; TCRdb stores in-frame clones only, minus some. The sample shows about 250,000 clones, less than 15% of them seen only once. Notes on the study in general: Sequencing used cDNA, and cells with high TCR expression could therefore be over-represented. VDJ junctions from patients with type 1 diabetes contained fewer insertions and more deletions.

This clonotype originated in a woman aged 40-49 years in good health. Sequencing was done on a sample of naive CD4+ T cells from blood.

In DNA form, the CDR3 reads TGCGCCAGCAATACGAACGGTGGGGCCAACGTCCTGACTTTC. It specifies CASNTNGGANVLTF. V gene TRBV5-1 combines with J gene TRBJ2-6; D remains ambiguous. The CDR3 contains 14 residues. Trimming cost V 6 bases and J 3 bases, with 10 bases left between them. The germline V gene has CDR1 SGHRS and CDR2 YFSETQ.